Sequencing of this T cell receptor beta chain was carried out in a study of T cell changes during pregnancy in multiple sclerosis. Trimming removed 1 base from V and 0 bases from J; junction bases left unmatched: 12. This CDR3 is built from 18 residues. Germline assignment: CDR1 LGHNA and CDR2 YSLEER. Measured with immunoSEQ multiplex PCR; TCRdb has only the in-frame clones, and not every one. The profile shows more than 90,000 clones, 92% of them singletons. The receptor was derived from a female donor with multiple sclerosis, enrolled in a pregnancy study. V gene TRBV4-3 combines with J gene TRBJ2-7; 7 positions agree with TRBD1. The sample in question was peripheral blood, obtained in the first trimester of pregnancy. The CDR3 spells CASSQGLRGQPNSYEQYF. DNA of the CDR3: TGCGCCAGCAGCCAAGGTCTGAGGGGACAGCCTAACTCCTACGAGCAGTACTTC.